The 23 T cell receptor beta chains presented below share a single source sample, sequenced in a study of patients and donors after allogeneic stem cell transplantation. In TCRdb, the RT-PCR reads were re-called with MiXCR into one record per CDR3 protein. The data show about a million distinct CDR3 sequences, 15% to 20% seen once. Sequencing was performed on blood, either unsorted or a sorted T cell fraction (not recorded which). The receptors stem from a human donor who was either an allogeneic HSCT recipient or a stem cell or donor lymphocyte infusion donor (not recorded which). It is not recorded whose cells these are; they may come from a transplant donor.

CDR3 loop: CASKLYTGELFF. The CDR3 region has the DNA TGTGCCAGCAAGCTGTACACCGGGGAGCTGTTTTTT. The chain is built from TRBV6-4 and TRBJ2-2; no firm D call. Trimming removed 7 bases from V and 3 bases from J, with 6 bases in between. The CDR3 has 12 amino acids. Germline CDR1 MRHNA, CDR2 SNTAGT.

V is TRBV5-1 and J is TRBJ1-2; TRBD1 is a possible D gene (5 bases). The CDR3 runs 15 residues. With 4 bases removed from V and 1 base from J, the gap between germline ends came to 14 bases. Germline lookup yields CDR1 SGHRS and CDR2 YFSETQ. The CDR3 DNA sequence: TGCGCCAGCAGCCAAACAGGACAAGATAACTATGGCTACACCTTC. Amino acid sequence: CASSQTGQDNYGYTF.

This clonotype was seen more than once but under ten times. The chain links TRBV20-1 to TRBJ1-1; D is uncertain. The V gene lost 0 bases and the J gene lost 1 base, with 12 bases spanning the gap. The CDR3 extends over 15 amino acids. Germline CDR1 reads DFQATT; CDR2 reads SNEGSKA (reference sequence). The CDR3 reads CSARDPLRANTEAFF. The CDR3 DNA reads TGCAGTGCTAGAGACCCCTTGAGGGCGAACACTGAAGCTTTCTTT.

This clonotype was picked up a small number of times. CDR3 sequence: CASSFSASSYEQYF. DNA for the CDR3: TGTGCCAGCAGTTTCTCAGCGAGCTCCTACGAGCAGTACTTC. V gene TRBV6-2 or TRBV6-3 combines with J gene TRBJ2-7; D not resolved. V was pared by 4 bases and J by 0 bases, with 10 bases between. CDR1 and CDR2 (germline): MNHEY, SVGEGT. The CDR3 is 14 amino acids.

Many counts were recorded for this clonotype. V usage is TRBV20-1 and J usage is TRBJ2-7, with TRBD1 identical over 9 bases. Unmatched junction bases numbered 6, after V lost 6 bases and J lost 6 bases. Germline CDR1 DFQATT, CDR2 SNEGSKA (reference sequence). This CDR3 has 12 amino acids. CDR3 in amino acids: CSAYGTGFEQYF. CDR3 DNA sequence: TGCAGTGCCTACGGGACAGGGTTCGAGCAGTACTTC.

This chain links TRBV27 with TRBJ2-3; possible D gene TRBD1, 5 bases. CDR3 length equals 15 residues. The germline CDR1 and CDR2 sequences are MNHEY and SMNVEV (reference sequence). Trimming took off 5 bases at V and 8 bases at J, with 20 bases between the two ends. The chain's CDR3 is CASSSRTDRALTQYF. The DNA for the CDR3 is TGTGCCAGCAGTAGCCGAACCGACAGAGCCCTTACGCAGTATTTT.

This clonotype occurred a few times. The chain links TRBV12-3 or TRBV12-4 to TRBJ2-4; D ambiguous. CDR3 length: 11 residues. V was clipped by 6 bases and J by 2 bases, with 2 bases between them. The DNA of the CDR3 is TGTGCCAGCAGGACCAAAAACATTCAGTACTTC. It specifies CASRTKNIQYF.

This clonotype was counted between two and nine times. CDR3 DNA sequence: TGTGCCATCAGGCAGAGGCAGGGGCCATCTGGAAACACCATATATTTT. Translating gives CAIRQRQGPSGNTIYF. The V gene is TRBV10-3, the J gene TRBJ1-3, with D perhaps matching TRBD1 (6 bases). This CDR3 spans 16 amino acids. The ends were cut back, 6 bases at V and 1 base at J, with 16 bases in the middle. Germline values: CDR1 ENHRY, CDR2 SYGVKD.

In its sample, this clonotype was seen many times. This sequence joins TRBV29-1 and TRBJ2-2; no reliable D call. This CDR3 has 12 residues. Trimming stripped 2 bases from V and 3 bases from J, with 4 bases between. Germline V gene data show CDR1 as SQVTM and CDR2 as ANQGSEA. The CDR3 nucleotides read TGCAGCGTTGAATGGCACACCGGGGAGCTGTTTTTT. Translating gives CSVEWHTGELFF.

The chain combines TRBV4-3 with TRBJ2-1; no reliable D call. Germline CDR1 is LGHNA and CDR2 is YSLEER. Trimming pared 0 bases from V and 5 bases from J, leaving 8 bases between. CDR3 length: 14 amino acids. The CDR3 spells CASSQEMTNNEQFF. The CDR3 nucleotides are TGCGCCAGCAGCCAAGAAATGACCAACAATGAGCAGTTCTTC.

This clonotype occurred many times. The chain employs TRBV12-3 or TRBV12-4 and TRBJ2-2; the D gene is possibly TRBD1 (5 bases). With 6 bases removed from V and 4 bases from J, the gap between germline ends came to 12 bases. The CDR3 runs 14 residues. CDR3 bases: TGTGCCAGCAGCCCCTGGGGCTCCACCGGGGAGCTGTTTTTT. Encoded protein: CASSPWGSTGELFF.

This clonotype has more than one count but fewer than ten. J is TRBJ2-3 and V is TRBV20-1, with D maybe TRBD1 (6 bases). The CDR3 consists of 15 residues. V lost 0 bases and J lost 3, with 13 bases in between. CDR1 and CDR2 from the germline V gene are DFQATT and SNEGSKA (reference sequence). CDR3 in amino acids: CSARDTQGRTDTQYF. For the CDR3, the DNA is TGCAGTGCTAGAGATACACAGGGAAGAACAGATACGCAGTATTTT.

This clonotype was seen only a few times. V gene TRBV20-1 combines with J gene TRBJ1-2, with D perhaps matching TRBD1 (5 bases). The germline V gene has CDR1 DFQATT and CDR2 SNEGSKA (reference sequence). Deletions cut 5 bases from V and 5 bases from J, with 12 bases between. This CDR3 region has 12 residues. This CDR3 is CSARWGTYGYTF. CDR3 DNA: TGCAGTGCTCGTTGGGGGACGTATGGCTACACCTTC.

The CDR3 sequence is CASSVAVGASYEQYF. CDR3 bases: TGTGCCAGCAGCGTAGCGGTAGGGGCAAGCTACGAGCAGTACTTC. This chain links TRBV9 with TRBJ2-7; D is possibly TRBD1 (5 bases). Trimming removed 0 bases at V and 3 bases at J, with 13 bases between. The germline V gene encodes CDR1 SGDLS and CDR2 YYNGEE. The CDR3 has 15 amino acids.

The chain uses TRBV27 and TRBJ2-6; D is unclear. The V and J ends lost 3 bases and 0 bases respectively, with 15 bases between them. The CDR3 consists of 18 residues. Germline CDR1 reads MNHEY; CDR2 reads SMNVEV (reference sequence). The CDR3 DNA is TGTGCCAGCAGTTTTTCACATGGTGGAGTCTCTGGGGCCAACGTCCTGACTTTC. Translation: CASSFSHGGVSGANVLTF.

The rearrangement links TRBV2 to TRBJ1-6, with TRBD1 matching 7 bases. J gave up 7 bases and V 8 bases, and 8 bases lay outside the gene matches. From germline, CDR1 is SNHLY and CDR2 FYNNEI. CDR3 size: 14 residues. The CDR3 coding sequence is TGTGCCAGCGGGGGGGGCAGGGGGAATTCACCCCTCCACTTT. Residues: CASGGGRGNSPLHF.

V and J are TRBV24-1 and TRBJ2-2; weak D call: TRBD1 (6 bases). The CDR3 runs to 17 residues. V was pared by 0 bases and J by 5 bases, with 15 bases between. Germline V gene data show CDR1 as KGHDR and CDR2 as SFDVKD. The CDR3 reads CATSDLRGGTSTGELFF. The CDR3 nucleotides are TGTGCCACCAGTGATTTGCGAGGGGGAACTTCGACCGGGGAGCTGTTTTTT.

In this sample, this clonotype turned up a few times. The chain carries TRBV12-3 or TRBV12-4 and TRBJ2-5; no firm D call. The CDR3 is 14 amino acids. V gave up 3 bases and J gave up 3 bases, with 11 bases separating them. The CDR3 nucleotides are TGTGCCAGCAGTTTTAACGGTCGCGAAGAGACCCAGTACTTC. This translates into CASSFNGREETQYF.

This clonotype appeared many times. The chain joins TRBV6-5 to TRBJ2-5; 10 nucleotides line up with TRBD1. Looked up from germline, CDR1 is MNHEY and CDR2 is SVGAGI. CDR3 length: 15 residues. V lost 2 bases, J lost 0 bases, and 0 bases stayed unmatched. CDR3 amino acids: CASSYGTGDQETQYF. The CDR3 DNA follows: TGTGCCAGCAGTTACGGGACAGGGGACCAAGAGACCCAGTACTTC.

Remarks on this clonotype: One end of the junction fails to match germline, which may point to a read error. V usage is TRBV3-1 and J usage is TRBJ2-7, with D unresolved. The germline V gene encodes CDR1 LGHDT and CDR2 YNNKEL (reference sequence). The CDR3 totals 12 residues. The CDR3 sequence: CASSQDGWAVNF. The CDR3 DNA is TGTGCCAGCAGCCAAGATGGCTGGGCAGTAAACTTC.

The CDR3 nucleotides read TGTGCCAGCAGTTTGGCAACTGGATACTCTGGGGCCAACGTCCTGACTTTC. It yields the protein CASSLATGYSGANVLTF. The V and J genes are TRBV28 and TRBJ2-6; no definite D call. Germline V gene sequence: CDR1 MDHEN, CDR2 SYDVKM. This CDR3 spans 17 amino acids. V was clipped by 3 bases and J by 0 bases, with 12 bases between them.

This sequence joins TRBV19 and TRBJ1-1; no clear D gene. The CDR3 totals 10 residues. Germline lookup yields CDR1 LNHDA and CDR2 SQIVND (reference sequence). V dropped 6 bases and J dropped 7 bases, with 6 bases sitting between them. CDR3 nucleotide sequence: TGTGCCAGTAGCTCGGGTGAAGCTTTCTTT. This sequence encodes CASSSGEAFF. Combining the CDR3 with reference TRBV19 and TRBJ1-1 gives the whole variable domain DGGITQSPKYLFRKEGQNVTLSCEQNLNHDAMYWYRQDPGQGLRLIYYSQIVNDFQKGDIAEGYSVSREKKESFPLTVTSAQKNPTAFYLCASSSGEAFFGQGTRLTVV.

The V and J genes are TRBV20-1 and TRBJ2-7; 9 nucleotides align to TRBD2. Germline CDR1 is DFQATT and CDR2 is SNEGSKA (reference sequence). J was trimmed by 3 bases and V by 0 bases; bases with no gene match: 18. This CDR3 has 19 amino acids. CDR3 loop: CSARDHWLAGNPHNYEQYF. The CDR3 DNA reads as TGCAGTGCTAGAGATCATTGGCTAGCGGGAAACCCACACAACTACGAGCAGTACTTC.